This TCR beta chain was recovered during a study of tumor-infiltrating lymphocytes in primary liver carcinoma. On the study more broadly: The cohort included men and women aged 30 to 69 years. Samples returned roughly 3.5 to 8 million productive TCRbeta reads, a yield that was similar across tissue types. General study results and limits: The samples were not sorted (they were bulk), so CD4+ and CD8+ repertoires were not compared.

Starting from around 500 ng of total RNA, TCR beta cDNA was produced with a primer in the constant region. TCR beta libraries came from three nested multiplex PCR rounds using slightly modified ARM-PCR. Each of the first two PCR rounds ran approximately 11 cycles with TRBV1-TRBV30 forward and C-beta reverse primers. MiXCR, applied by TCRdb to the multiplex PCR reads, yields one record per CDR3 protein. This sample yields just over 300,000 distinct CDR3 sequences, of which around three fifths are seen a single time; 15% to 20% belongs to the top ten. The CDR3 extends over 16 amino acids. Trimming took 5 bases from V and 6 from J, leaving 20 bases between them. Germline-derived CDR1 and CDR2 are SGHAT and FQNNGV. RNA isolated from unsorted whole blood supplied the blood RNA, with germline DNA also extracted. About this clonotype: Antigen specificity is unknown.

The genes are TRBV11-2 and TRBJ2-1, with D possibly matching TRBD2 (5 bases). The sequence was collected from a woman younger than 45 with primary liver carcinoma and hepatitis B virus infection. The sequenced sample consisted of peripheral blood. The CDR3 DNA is TGTGCCAGCAGCCTTCCACTAGTGGCAGATATCAATGAGCAGTTCTTC. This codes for CASSLPLVADINEQFF.